The sequence of this TCR beta chain was determined in a study of blood T cells in healthy people across ages. General observations from the study: Roughly linearly, TCR beta diversity per million T cells fell as age increased.

On this clonotype: Its cognate antigen is unknown.

Using a J-beta primer mix together with a sample-barcoded 5' primer, a second PCR was run for about 7 to 12 cycles. Researchers report that a template-switch adaptor with 12 random nucleotides tagged each cDNA molecule. TCRdb re-derived calls from the 5' RACE reads in MiXCR, one entry per CDR3 protein. The sample holds some 760,000 distinct CDR3 sequences; approximately 25% are singletons and the top ten take 9.4%. This same sample was also taken into another study, of T cells of mothers and their children. That work contributes: The study found thymic selection shapes TCR recombination output similarly in related and unrelated pairs.

Sequenced input: blood. The receptor's source is a boy aged 5-17 years in good health.

The CDR3 bases are TGTGCCAGCAGTGGGATAGCGGGGGACGAGACCCAGTACTTC. Translation gives CASSGIAGDETQYF. This chain links TRBV2 with TRBJ2-5, with 9 bases aligning to TRBD2. Germline V gene sequence: CDR1 SNHLY, CDR2 FYNNEI. The ends lost 4 bases at V and 5 bases at J; junction bases unmatched: 5. This CDR3 has 14 amino acids.